These T cell receptor beta chains were read from a single sample in a study of T-cell memory formation after mild COVID-19. TCRdb reanalysed the 5' RACE reads using MiXCR and keeps one entry per CDR3 protein. The data contain approximately 250,000 distinct CDR3 sequences, 16% of them singletons. The sample was PBMCs or a T cell subset sorted from them (not recorded which). The receptors were gathered from a man aged 18 to 30 who had mild COVID-19 (a few samples of this study predate the infection). Cell type and time point are not known. The CDR3 runs from the conserved cysteine through the conserved F or W. D genes are given only for firm matches. Size values are once, few and many counts, or a class for expanded clones, and some rows have none.

CDR3aa,CDR3nt,j_gene,abundance,v_gene,d_gene,len
CASRSGTGLEKLFF,TGCGCCAGCAGGTCCGGGACAGGTCTTGAAAAACTGTTTTTT,TRBJ1-4,few,TRBV5-1,TRBD1,14
CASSEARQGSEQYF,TGTGCCAGCAGTGAAGCGAGGCAGGGCTCCGAGCAGTACTTC,TRBJ2-7,few,TRBV6-1,.,14
CSASRGAYVNTEAFF,TGCAGTGCTAGCCGGGGGGCCTACGTGAACACTGAAGCTTTCTTT,TRBJ1-1,few,TRBV20-1,.,15
CASGRGGVEETQYF,TGTGCCAGCGGTAGGGGGGGCGTCGAAGAGACCCAGTACTTC,TRBJ2-5,.,TRBV2,.,14
CASSLLAGGSRETQYF,TGTGCCAGCAGCCTCCTAGCGGGGGGCTCCCGAGAGACCCAGTACTTC,TRBJ2-5,.,TRBV7-6,TRBD2,16
CATSDWDRADTQYF,TGTGCCACCAGTGATTGGGACAGGGCCGATACGCAGTATTTT,TRBJ2-3,.,TRBV24-1,TRBD1,14
CASSSGTAQETQYF,TGCGCCAGCAGCTCCGGGACAGCTCAAGAGACCCAGTACTTC,TRBJ2-5,many,TRBV5-1,TRBD1,14
CASSLSTINEQFF,TGTGCCAGCAGCTTATCGACGATCAATGAGCAGTTCTTC,TRBJ2-1,few,TRBV7-9,.,13
CASSEPGGIADTQYF,TGCGCCTCCAGCGAGCCCGGGGGCATCGCAGATACGCAGTATTTT,TRBJ2-3,.,TRBV5-1,.,15
CATSKVGRHEAFF,TGTGCCACCAGCAAGGTCGGGAGACATGAAGCTTTCTTT,TRBJ1-1,.,TRBV15,.,13
CASSEVGTGDTQYF,TGTGCCAGCAGTGAGGTTGGAACAGGGGATACGCAGTATTTT,TRBJ2-3,few,TRBV6-1,.,14
CASSLELGTDYGYTF,TGTGCCAGCAGCTTAGAGCTAGGGACAGACTATGGCTACACCTTC,TRBJ1-2,few,TRBV11-2,TRBD1,15
CASSYTGNYGYTF,TGTGCCAGCAGTTACACAGGGAACTATGGCTACACCTTC,TRBJ1-2,many,TRBV6-5,.,13
CASSLPTSGVGYGYTF,TGTGCCAGCAGCTTACCAACCTCAGGGGTAGGCTATGGCTACACCTTC,TRBJ1-2,few,TRBV7-2,.,16
CASSRGPPRGEQFF,TGTGCCAGCAGTAGGGGGCCCCCCAGGGGTGAGCAGTTCTTC,TRBJ2-1,many,TRBV7-2,TRBD1,14
CASSSPMGTEAFF,TGTGCCAGCAGTTCCCCCATGGGGACTGAAGCTTTCTTT,TRBJ1-1,.,TRBV6-5,.,13
CASSRRGRVEQYF,TGTGCCAGCTCACGTCGGGGCCGGGTCGAGCAGTACTTC,TRBJ2-7,few,TRBV18,.,13
CASARTSTDTQYF,TGTGCCAGCGCCCGGACTAGCACAGATACGCAGTATTTT,TRBJ2-3,few,TRBV9,.,13
CSGFRGPEAFF,TGCAGCGGCTTTAGGGGTCCTGAAGCTTTCTTT,TRBJ1-1,few,TRBV29-1,.,11
CASTSGQYNSPLHF,TGTGCCAGCACCTCGGGCCAGTACAATTCACCCCTCCACTTT,TRBJ1-6,.,TRBV6-5,.,14
CASSPSGLTEAFF,TGTGCCAGCAGCCCCAGCGGGCTGACTGAAGCTTTCTTT,TRBJ1-1,.,TRBV12-3/TRBV12-4,.,13
CASGRTGNQETQYF,TGTGCCAGCGGCAGGACAGGCAACCAAGAGACCCAGTACTTC,TRBJ2-5,few,TRBV6-1,TRBD1,14
CASMDRSTDTQYF,TGTGCCAGCATGGACAGAAGCACAGATACGCAGTATTTT,TRBJ2-3,few,TRBV4-2,.,13
CASSQLSRELFF,TGTGCCAGCAGCCAACTCAGTAGGGAGCTGTTTTTT,TRBJ2-2,.,TRBV3-1,.,12
CASTLRLGTYQPQHF,TGTGCCAGTACTCTAAGACTCGGGACTTATCAGCCCCAGCATTTT,TRBJ1-5,once,TRBV19,.,15
CASRLDGLAVTDTQYF,TGCGCCAGCAGATTAGACGGACTAGCGGTCACAGATACGCAGTATTTT,TRBJ2-3,.,TRBV4-1,TRBD2,16
CASSHAGLTDTQYF,TGCGCCAGCAGCCACGCGGGGCTCACAGATACGCAGTATTTT,TRBJ2-3,.,TRBV4-1,.,14
CASSASGVHF,TGTGCCAGCAGCGCCTCCGGGGTCCACTTT,TRBJ1-6,.,TRBV5-8,.,10
CASSFDRFTHEAFF,TGTGCCAGCAGCTTCGACAGGTTCACCCATGAAGCTTTCTTT,TRBJ1-1,.,TRBV7-2,.,14
CASSTGPVEYGYTF,TGTGCCAGCAGCACCGGTCCGGTGGAGTATGGCTACACCTTC,TRBJ1-2,.,TRBV5-6,.,14
CSVAGIYTEAFF,TGCAGCGTTGCGGGTATTTACACTGAAGCTTTCTTT,TRBJ1-1,few,TRBV29-1,.,12
CASSLDKGRIDGYTF,TGTGCCAGCAGCTTGGATAAGGGGAGGATTGATGGCTACACCTTC,TRBJ1-2,.,TRBV5-4,.,15
CASSIGRNTEAFF,TGTGCCAGCAGCATCGGAAGGAACACTGAAGCTTTCTTT,TRBJ1-1,.,TRBV7-8,.,13
CASSLGGTVTLFF,TGTGCCAGCAGCTTAGGGGGGACAGTAACCCTGTTTTTT,TRBJ2-2,few,TRBV7-9,TRBD1,13
CAWSGTGKETQYF,TGTGCCTGGAGCGGGACAGGGAAAGAGACCCAGTACTTC,TRBJ2-5,few,TRBV30,TRBD1,13
CASSKGPDLDRGRAFF,TGTGCCAGCAGCAAAGGTCCCGACCTGGACAGGGGTAGAGCTTTCTTT,TRBJ1-1,.,TRBV21-1,.,16
CASSLGPDSTYEQYF,TGCGCCAGCAGCTTGGGCCCGGACTCCACTTACGAGCAGTACTTC,TRBJ2-7,.,TRBV5-1,.,15
CASSLFSLAVTDTQYF,TGCGCCAGCAGCCTCTTCTCACTAGCGGTCACAGATACGCAGTATTTT,TRBJ2-3,few,TRBV4-1,TRBD2,16
CASSPLGGRGNTEAFF,TGTGCCAGCAGTCCGTTGGGGGGGCGAGGGAACACTGAAGCTTTCTTT,TRBJ1-1,many,TRBV6-1,.,16
CASSAGMNTEAFF,TGTGCCAGCAGCGCCGGGATGAACACTGAAGCTTTCTTT,TRBJ1-1,few,TRBV7-3,.,13
CASSSRPNQPQHF,TGTGCCAGCAGTTCGAGACCCAATCAGCCCCAGCATTTT,TRBJ1-5,once,TRBV6-5,.,13
CATSLGRGRDEQFF,TGTGCCACCTCCCTAGGGCGGGGGAGGGATGAGCAGTTCTTC,TRBJ2-1,.,TRBV7-9,TRBD2,14
CASTPSLTSGGLQTQYF,TGTGCCAGCACCCCGTCCCTCACTAGCGGGGGGTTGCAGACCCAGTACTTC,TRBJ2-5,.,TRBV6-5,TRBD2,17
CASSVGPEYNEQFF,TGTGCCAGCAGCGTAGGGCCGGAGTACAATGAGCAGTTCTTC,TRBJ2-1,.,TRBV9,.,14
CASRGGGVGETQYF,TGTGCCAGCAGGGGCGGGGGGGTAGGAGAGACCCAGTACTTC,TRBJ2-5,.,TRBV12-3/TRBV12-4,TRBD2,14
CASSPWGANVLTF,TGTGCCAGCAGCCCCTGGGGGGCCAACGTCCTGACTTTC,TRBJ2-6,.,TRBV7-9,.,13
CSARDQDTDTQYF,TGCAGTGCTAGAGACCAAGACACAGATACGCAGTATTTT,TRBJ2-3,.,TRBV20-1,.,13